This TCR beta chain is drawn from a study of blood T cell repertoires in COVID-19. Turning to the study itself: The United States, Italy and Spain supplied acute and convalescent COVID-19 samples. PBMCs, B-cell-depleted T cells, or T cells were the source of the cDNA or gDNA that made up the material.

Original handling: Amplification from reference gene primers served as the basis for estimated nucleated cell counts. Measured with immunoSEQ multiplex PCR; TCRdb has only the in-frame clones, and not every one. From that table come the V and J calls and clone size; the DNA was used to work out D and trimming. The data show 350,000 to 450,000 clones, with roughly 90% seen just once and about 1.2% held by the top ten. The CDR3 extends over 19 amino acids. The germline CDR1 and CDR2 sequences are MGHRA and YSYEKL. Losses at the gene ends were 2 bases for V and 4 bases for J; bases not matched to a gene: 16.

Material: peripheral blood. This receptor was taken from a man in his forties or fifties with acute or convalescent COVID-19. The chain has TRBV4-1 and TRBJ1-5; TRBD1 matches 8 bases. For the CDR3, the DNA is TGCGCCAGCAGCCAAACACAACTCCAAGGCAGGGGGCTAAATCAGCCCCAGCATTTT. Its translation: CASSQTQLQGRGLNQPQHF.